These T cell receptor beta chains were read from a single sample in a study of control samples from healthy donors and cancer patients. The data were produced by immunoSEQ multiplex PCR, yet TCRdb's version contains in-frame clones alone and is incomplete. The data hold approximately 100,000 clones, with approximately 84% observed a single time. The sequenced sample was PBMCs. These receptors were obtained from a man aged 70-80 years with lung cancer. CDR3s include the opening cysteine and the closing phenylalanine or tryptophan. The order of the fields is clone size, J gene, V gene, D gene, CDR3 DNA, CDR3 protein. A D gene is named only where the DNA matches it firmly. Clone size, where shown, is once, few, many, or a class for clones that have expanded.

- | TRBJ1-1 | TRBV19 | TRBD1 | TGTGCCAGTCAGAGAGGGACAGGGGGCGCGGACACTGAAGCTTTCTTT | CASQRGTGGADTEAFF
- | TRBJ1-6 | TRBV9 | - | TGTGCCAGCAGCGTAGATGCTCGGAATTCACCCCTCCACTTT | CASSVDARNSPLHF
once | TRBJ2-2 | TRBV5-1 | - | TGCGCCAGCAGTTCGACCGGGACAACCCTCACCGGGGAGCTGTTTTTT | CASSSTGTTLTGELFF
- | TRBJ1-1 | TRBV3-1/TRBV3-2 | TRBD1 | TGTGCCAGCAGCCCGATCCTCAGGGGGACCACTGAAGCTTTCTTT | CASSPILRGTTEAFF
- | TRBJ2-6 | TRBV25-1 | - | TGTGCCAGCAGGGACAGTGGAAACTCTGGGGCCAACGTCCTGACTTTC | CASRDSGNSGANVLTF
few | TRBJ2-5 | TRBV9 | - | TGTGCCAGCAGCGTCAGCCCAGGTGGTATCGAGACCCAGTACTTC | CASSVSPGGIETQYF
- | TRBJ2-1 | TRBV7-2 | - | TGTGCCAGCAGCTTCACCAGTGCCGGTGAGCAGTTCTTC | CASSFTSAGEQFF
- | TRBJ1-2 | TRBV4-3 | - | TGCGCCAGCAGCCAAGATGAATCGCGGGGCTACACCTTC | CASSQDESRGYTF
- | TRBJ2-3 | TRBV27 | - | TGTGCCAGCAGTTTCTTTCGGGCCAGCGATACGCAGTATTTT | CASSFFRASDTQYF
- | TRBJ2-2 | TRBV5-4 | - | TGTGCCAGCAGCTTAGGGGGGGCATACACCGGGGAGCTGTTTTTT | CASSLGGAYTGELFF
- | TRBJ2-7 | TRBV9 | - | TGTGCCAGCAGCGTAGGGGGGCTAGCGGTATTTTACGAGCAGTACTTC | CASSVGGLAVFYEQYF
- | TRBJ2-7 | TRBV7-2 | TRBD1 | TGTGCCAGCAGCTCCACAGGGGGAAACTTCTACGAGCAGTACTTC | CASSSTGGNFYEQYF
- | TRBJ1-5 | TRBV27 | - | TGTGCCAGCAGTTTCCAGGGCAGCAATCAGCCCCAGCATTTT | CASSFQGSNQPQHF
- | TRBJ1-2 | TRBV29-1 | - | TGCAGCGTTGAAGAGCCGGGGTACTATGGCTACACCTTC | CSVEEPGYYGYTF
- | TRBJ2-7 | TRBV7-9 | TRBD1 | TGTGCCAGCAGCTTAGCAGGGGGCGGCGAGCAGTACTTC | CASSLAGGGEQYF
- | TRBJ1-2 | TRBV7-8 | - | TGTGCCAGCAGCCAATCCGAGACACATGGCTACACCTTC | CASSQSETHGYTF
- | TRBJ1-2 | TRBV7-2 | TRBD1 | TGTGCCAGCAGCACCCAGGGGGCCCCAAACTATGGCTACACCTTC | CASSTQGAPNYGYTF
- | TRBJ2-1 | TRBV7-2 | TRBD2 | TGTGCCAGCAGCTTAGCTAGCGGGGACGCGCAGTTCTTC | CASSLASGDAQFF
- | TRBJ1-4 | TRBV4-1 | - | TGCGCCAGCAGCCAAGTCGGAAGTGGGGGTGAAAAACTGTTTTTT | CASSQVGSGGEKLFF
- | TRBJ2-3 | TRBV7-9 | - | TGTGCCAGCAGCTTGCCGTGGGGGAAAGCGACAGATACGCAGTATTTT | CASSLPWGKATDTQYF
- | TRBJ2-7 | TRBV7-9 | TRBD2 | TGTGCCAGCAGCCCTAGCGGGCATATGGACGAGCAGTACTTC | CASSPSGHMDEQYF
- | TRBJ2-3 | TRBV18 | TRBD2 | TGTGCCAGCTCACGGCTAGCGGGGGGGCAGAGCACAGATACGCAGTATTTT | CASSRLAGGQSTDTQYF
- | TRBJ2-5 | TRBV5-1 | - | TGCGCCAGCAGCTTGTGGACAGTCCAAGAGACCCAGTACTTC | CASSLWTVQETQYF
- | TRBJ2-3 | TRBV30 | - | TGTGCTCGCAGTACTGGAACAGATACGCAGTATTTT | CARSTGTDTQYF
- | TRBJ1-1 | TRBV18 | TRBD1 | TGTGCCAGCTCACCGGACAGGGTATCGAACACTGAAGCTTTCTTT | CASSPDRVSNTEAFF
few | TRBJ1-2 | TRBV6-2/TRBV6-3 | TRBD1 | TGTGCCAGCAGTACGGGACAGGGGTTGTCTGTTAGCTATGGCTACACCTTC | CASSTGQGLSVSYGYTF
- | TRBJ2-3 | TRBV24-1 | - | TGTGCCACCAGTGACCGGGGACGCACAGATACGCAGTATTTT | CATSDRGRTDTQYF
- | TRBJ1-6 | TRBV11-2 | - | TGTGCCAGCAGTTCGGCTGCGAGGAATTCACCCCTCCACTTT | CASSSAARNSPLHF
once | TRBJ1-6 | TRBV28 | TRBD1 | TGTGCCAGCAGTTTGGCAGGGGGCACTTATAATTCACCCCTCCACTTT | CASSLAGGTYNSPLHF
- | TRBJ2-1 | TRBV27 | TRBD1 | TGTGCCAGCAGTGGACAGGGAGCCTACAATGAGCAGTTCTTC | CASSGQGAYNEQFF
- | TRBJ2-7 | TRBV25-1 | - | TGTGCCAGCAGTGAACTCAGGGGAACCTACGAGCAGTACTTC | CASSELRGTYEQYF
- | TRBJ2-1 | TRBV5-1 | - | TGCGCCAGCAGGTTCTCGGTGGGGGGGCAAAATGAGCAGTTCTTC | CASRFSVGGQNEQFF
- | TRBJ2-5 | TRBV11-2 | TRBD2 | TGTGCCAGCAGCTTCCGACTAGCGGGGCCCCAAGAGACCCAGTACTTC | CASSFRLAGPQETQYF
- | TRBJ2-1 | TRBV7-3 | TRBD2 | TGTGCCAGCAGCCCAACAGCGGGGGGCATTGGGTTCTTC | CASSPTAGGIGFF
- | TRBJ1-3 | TRBV30 | - | TGTGCCTGGAGTGAAGGGCTCTCTGGAAACACCATATATTTT | CAWSEGLSGNTIYF
- | TRBJ2-3 | TRBV24-1 | TRBD1 | TGTGCCACCAAGGCAGGGGGCTTGGGCGGCACAGATACGCAGTATTTT | CATKAGGLGGTDTQYF
- | TRBJ2-2 | TRBV27 | TRBD2 | TGTGCCAGCAGTGCTTGGGGGGGAATGAGAACCGGGGAGCTGTTTTTT | CASSAWGGMRTGELFF
- | TRBJ1-5 | TRBV30 | TRBD1 | TGTGCCTGGAGTGTACCAGGGGGCGGGCAGCCCCAGCATTTT | CAWSVPGGGQPQHF
- | TRBJ1-2 | TRBV6-5 | - | TGTGCCAGCACTTTAGGGGACGCCTATGGCTACACCTTC | CASTLGDAYGYTF
- | TRBJ2-2 | TRBV5-1 | TRBD1 | TGCGCCAGCAGCTGGAGAGGGACAGGGGTGACCGGGGAGCTGTTTTTT | CASSWRGTGVTGELFF